The rows below give T cell receptor beta chains drawn from one sample of a study of cytomegalovirus exposure and HLA in healthy donors. Generated by immunoSEQ multiplex PCR, the TCRdb table keeps only in-frame clones and is missing some. The table shows 240,000 or so clones, with 82% occurring only once. The specimen sequenced was PBMCs. These receptors all stem from a woman aged 40-49 years in good health and CMV-seropositive. Each CDR3 is given without its conserved first and last residue. The order of the fields is J gene, V gene, CDR3 protein.

TRBJ1-1 TRBV6-4 ASSQGAKTF
TRBJ2-7 TRBV15 ATSVTSGGTEQY
TRBJ2-1 TRBV6-1 ASRPDRGNHEQF
TRBJ1-5 TRBV7-2 ASSLSGVRGGNQPQH
TRBJ2-4 TRBV7-9 ASSSGTGGPNIQY
TRBJ2-2 TRBV11-2 ASSLRVLAAGELF
TRBJ2-7 TRBV27 ASSFFGTSGYEQY
TRBJ2-2 TRBV19 ASSTRGRGTGELF
TRBJ2-3 TRBV27 ASRGRLAGVTDTQY
TRBJ2-6 TRBV5-1 ASSPRTGFSSGANVLT
TRBJ2-5 TRBV7-9 ASSKPTGRETQY
TRBJ2-2 TRBV18 ASSPQGFTGELF
TRBJ2-2 TRBV10-3 AISGGQRSGELF
TRBJ2-5 TRBV19 ASQEGLTQY
TRBJ1-2 TRBV6-6 ASRVDYGYT
TRBJ2-1 TRBV5-6 ASSPTSGYNEQF
TRBJ1-5 TRBV30 AWSSAGQPQH
TRBJ1-2 TRBV4-3 ASSQERTANYGYT